The 11 T cell receptor beta chains reported below all come from one sample, sequenced in a study of T cell changes during pregnancy in multiple sclerosis. Method: immunoSEQ multiplex PCR; TCRdb's copy keeps in-frame clones and lacks some. The sample shows 30,000 or so clones, approximately 89% of them seen only once. The material was CD8+ T cells from peripheral blood mononuclear cells, obtained in the first trimester of pregnancy. The receptors originated from a female donor with multiple sclerosis, enrolled in a pregnancy study.

The chain recombines TRBV29-1 with TRBJ2-7; 8 bases match TRBD1. The junction had 6 bases not matched to a gene; V was cut back by 3 bases and J by 5 bases. CDR1 and CDR2 from the germline V gene are SQVTM and ANQGSEA. The CDR3 runs to 13 residues. CDR3 protein: CSVDGQGTHEQYF. CDR3 sequence (DNA): TGCAGCGTTGATGGACAGGGAACCCACGAGCAGTACTTC.

The rearrangement uses TRBV4-2 and TRBJ2-2; 8 bases are shared with TRBD2. The junction had 8 bases not matched to a gene; V was cut back by 1 base and J by 7 bases. The CDR3 spans 16 residues. The germline gives CDR1 LGHNA, CDR2 YNFKEQ. Written as DNA, the CDR3 is TGTGCCAGCAGCCAAGGAGTTGGGACTAGGGACGGGGAGCTGTTTTTT. It translates to CASSQGVGTRDGELFF.

V gene TRBV27 combines with J gene TRBJ1-5; the match to TRBD1 covers 7 bases. Germline lookup yields CDR1 MNHEY and CDR2 SMNVEV (reference sequence). This CDR3 comprises 15 residues. Germline trimming cut 6 bases from V and 6 bases from J; bases unmatched to any gene: 11. The CDR3 loop reads CASSFNRGLGQPQHF. The CDR3 DNA follows: TGTGCCAGCAGCTTTAACAGGGGATTAGGTCAGCCCCAGCATTTT.

The chain recombines TRBV27 with TRBJ2-5; a possible D gene is TRBD2 (5 bases). This CDR3 comprises 12 residues. CDR1 is MNHEY and CDR2 is SMNVEV in the germline V gene (reference sequence). V shed 5 bases and J shed 5 bases, with 9 bases lying between them. CDR3 loop: CASSAPGETQYF. In DNA form, the CDR3 reads TGTGCCAGCAGTGCCCCGGGGGAGACCCAGTACTTC.

The rearrangement links TRBV2 to TRBJ2-2; 11 nucleotides match TRBD2. Germline CDR1 reads SNHLY; CDR2 reads FYNNEI. The CDR3 length is 16 residues. V was pared by 8 bases and J by 7 bases, with 12 bases of the junction left unmatched. The CDR3 spells CASCSSSGGRGGELFF. The DNA for the CDR3 is TGTGCCAGCTGTTCCTCTAGCGGGGGGAGAGGCGGGGAGCTGTTTTTT.

This clone appeared a few times. J is TRBJ2-5 and V is TRBV6-4; 10 bases are a match to TRBD2. The CDR3 runs to 15 residues. Germline-derived CDR1 and CDR2 are MRHNA and SNTAGT. V lost 3 bases and J lost 4; bases outside the gene matches: 5. The CDR3 spells CASSEASGSLETQYF. Here the CDR3 DNA reads TGTGCCAGCAGTGAGGCTAGCGGGAGTCTAGAGACCCAGTACTTC.

The rearrangement links TRBV27 to TRBJ2-1, with 9 positions matching TRBD2. CDR1 and CDR2 (germline): MNHEY, SMNVEV (reference sequence). J gave up 5 bases and V 4 bases, and 9 bases lay outside the gene matches. The length of the CDR3 is 16 residues. The CDR3 region is CASSSSSGEIDNEQFF. In nucleotides, the CDR3 is TGTGCCAGCAGTTCTTCTAGCGGGGAGATAGACAATGAGCAGTTCTTC.

The rearrangement uses TRBV19 and TRBJ2-1, with 11 bases lining up with TRBD2. Trimming at V came to 1 base and at J to 6 bases, leaving 5 bases not matched to a gene. CDR3 length equals 16 residues. Germline V gene lookup returns CDR1 LNHDA and CDR2 SQIVND (reference sequence). CDR3 in amino acids: CASSIALAGGFNEQFF. For the CDR3, the DNA is TGTGCCAGTAGTATAGCCTTAGCGGGAGGGTTCAATGAGCAGTTCTTC.

The V gene is TRBV28, the J gene TRBJ1-1, with 7 bases fitting TRBD1. J gave up 4 bases and V 6 bases, and 8 bases lay outside the gene matches. This CDR3 is 14 amino acids long. Germline lookup yields CDR1 MDHEN and CDR2 SYDVKM. CDR3 protein: CASSYSTGFTEAFF. CDR3 DNA sequence: TGTGCCAGCAGCTATTCGACAGGGTTCACTGAAGCTTTCTTT.

The chain employs TRBV5-4 and TRBJ1-4, with 8 nucleotides matching TRBD1. CDR1 is SGHNT and CDR2 is YYREEE in the germline V gene (reference sequence). V shed 4 bases and J 5 bases; nucleotides not matched to a gene: 7. This CDR3 spans 15 amino acids. CDR3 in DNA: TGTGCCAGCAGCCTTGTGAACAGGGGGAATGAAAAACTGTTTTTT. This gives the protein CASSLVNRGNEKLFF. Variable domain in full (rest from reference TRBV5-4 and TRBJ1-4): ETGVTQSPTHLIKTRGQQVTLRCSSQSGHNTVSWYQQALGQGPQFIFQYYREEENGRGNFPPRFSGLQFPNYSSELNVNALELDDSALYLCASSLVNRGNEKLFFGSGTQLSVL.

The chain joins TRBV19 to TRBJ2-7, with 14 nucleotides matching TRBD2. The V gene's germline CDR1 is LNHDA and CDR2 SQIVND (reference sequence). This CDR3 region has 18 residues. With V trimmed by 6 bases and J by 2 bases, 12 bases remained unmatched. The CDR3 spells CASSPASGLAGVAYEQYF. For the CDR3, the DNA is TGTGCCAGTAGCCCCGCCTCGGGACTAGCGGGAGTTGCCTACGAGCAGTACTTC.